One T cell receptor (beta chain) is described in this entry. The entry originates in a study of T cells in Graves' hyperthyroidism and ophthalmopathy. There were TCR beta CDR3 regions amplified from RNA transcripts. An initial round of RT-PCR targeting the TCR CDR3 relied on the HTBI primer set. MiXCR, applied by TCRdb to the multiplex PCR reads, yields one record per CDR3 protein. In the table there are roughly 740,000 distinct CDR3 sequences, around 15% of which are singletons. Trimming removed 3 bases from V and 7 bases from J, with 10 bases in between. The germline V gene encodes CDR1 MGHDK and CDR2 SYGVNS. This CDR3 contains 14 residues.

Material for sequencing was blood. The rearrangement links TRBV25-1 to TRBJ1-6; a possible D gene is TRBD1 (5 bases). The receptor's source is a man aged 18 to 29 with Graves' hyperthyroidism. The CDR3 here is CASSDGHYNSPLHF. In DNA, the CDR3 is TGTGCCAGCAGTGATGGACATTACAATTCACCCCTCCACTTT.